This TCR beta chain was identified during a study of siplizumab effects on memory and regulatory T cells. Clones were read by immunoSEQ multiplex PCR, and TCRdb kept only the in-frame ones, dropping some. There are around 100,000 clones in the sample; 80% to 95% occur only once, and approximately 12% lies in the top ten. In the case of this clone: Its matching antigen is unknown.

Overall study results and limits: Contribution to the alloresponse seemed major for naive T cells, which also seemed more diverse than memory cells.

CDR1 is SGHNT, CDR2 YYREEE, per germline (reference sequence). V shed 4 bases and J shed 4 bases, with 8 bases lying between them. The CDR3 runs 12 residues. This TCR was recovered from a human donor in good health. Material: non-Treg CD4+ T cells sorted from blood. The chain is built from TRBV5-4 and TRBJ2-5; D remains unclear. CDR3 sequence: CASSPTGETQYF. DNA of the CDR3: TGTGCCAGCAGCCCGACGGGAGAGACCCAGTACTTC.